The next 19 T cell receptor beta chains were all read from a single sample in a study of T-cell reconstitution after alpha-beta-depleted transplantation in children. This sample's TCRbeta library carried unique molecular identifier barcodes. TCRdb reanalysed the PCR reads using MiXCR and keeps one entry per CDR3 protein. The sample has 550,000 to 800,000 distinct CDR3 sequences, around 13% seen once. The source material was PBMCs, sampled before TCRalphabeta/CD19-depleted stem cell transplant. The receptors derive from a girl aged 2 to 10 with congenital amegakaryocytic thrombocytopenia, due to receive a stem cell transplant.

This clonotype was recorded many times. The J gene is TRBJ2-6, the V gene TRBV9; D is uncertain. CDR1 SGDLS and CDR2 YYNGEE come from the germline V gene. V was pared by 3 bases and J by 1 base, with 17 bases between. CDR3 length equals 18 residues. The CDR3 region is CASSAIYDRASGANVLTF. CDR3 nucleotides: TGTGCCAGCAGCGCGATTTACGACCGAGCATCTGGGGCCAACGTCCTGACTTTC. The full variable domain, rest sourced from reference TRBV9 and TRBJ2-6, is DSGVTQTPKHLITATGQRVTLRCSPRSGDLSVYWYQQSLDQGLQFLIQYYNGEERAKGNILERFSAQQFPDLHSELNLSSLELGDSALYFCASSAIYDRASGANVLTFGAGSRLTVL.

This clonotype has ten or more counts. The chain has TRBV19 and TRBJ2-7; TRBD2 might be the D (5 bases). CDR1 is LNHDA and CDR2 is SQIVND in the germline V gene (reference sequence). CDR3 length equals 13 residues. Trimming removed 5 bases from V and 2 bases from J, with 10 bases in between. CDR3 sequence reads: CASSFRGTYEQYF. The CDR3 DNA is TGTGCCAGTAGTTTTCGGGGAACCTACGAGCAGTACTTC.

This clonotype was seen a few times. This chain links TRBV10-3 with TRBJ2-4; D not resolved. Germline V lookup: CDR1 ENHRY, CDR2 SYGVKD. This CDR3 is 17 amino acids long. Trimming shortened V by 3 bases and J by 1 base, and 16 bases separated the two germline ends. CDR3 in DNA: TGTGCCATCAGTGACCCCTGGGCGGCGGCTGCCAAAAACATTCAGTACTTC. Translation: CAISDPWAAAAKNIQYF.

This clonotype was counted only a few times. This rearrangement joins TRBV7-6 to TRBJ2-1; D possibly corresponds to TRBD1 (5 bases). Deletions cut 1 base from V and 4 bases from J, with 14 bases between. The CDR3 is 16 residues long. CDR1 and CDR2 (germline): SGHVS, FNYEAQ. The CDR3 region is CASSLVDLDSYNEQFF. In DNA, the CDR3 is TGTGCCAGCAGCTTAGTGGATCTTGACAGTTACAATGAGCAGTTCTTC.

The rearrangement uses TRBV29-1 and TRBJ2-7; possibly TRBD1 for D (6 bases). Trimming stripped 4 bases from V and 4 bases from J, with 11 bases between. The CDR3 is made up of 12 amino acids. CDR1 SQVTM and CDR2 ANQGSEA come from the germline V gene. The CDR3 protein is CSVGGLSYEQYF. The CDR3 region has the DNA TGCAGCGTTGGGGGGCTGTCGTACGAGCAGTACTTC.

This clonotype was recorded many times. This sequence joins TRBV5-6 and TRBJ2-1; possible D gene TRBD2, 6 bases. The CDR3 runs to 13 residues. Germline V lookup: CDR1 SGHDT, CDR2 YYEEEE. V was pared by 3 bases and J by 8 bases, with 12 bases between. The DNA of the CDR3 is TGTGCCAGCAGCTCGGATAGCGGAGATGAGCAGTTCTTC. This sequence encodes CASSSDSGDEQFF.

Note on this clonotype: A much larger clone differs by one base, so this may be a read error. The rearrangement links TRBV5-1 to TRBJ1-2, with TRBD1 matching over 7 bases. Germline assignment: CDR1 SGHRS and CDR2 YFSETQ. The CDR3 is 16 residues long. CDR3 sequence (DNA): TGCGCCAGCAGCTTGTCCCCGGGACAGCTAAACTATGGCGACACCTTC. Its protein is CASSLSPGQLNYGDTF.

For the CDR3, the DNA is TGTGCCAGCAGTCCCAGGGAACGAGAGACCCAGTACTTC. It translates to CASSPRERETQYF. The chain combines TRBV12-3 or TRBV12-4 with TRBJ2-5, with D possibly matching TRBD1 (5 bases). CDR3 length: 13 amino acids. Deletions cut 5 bases from V and 4 bases from J, with 11 bases between.

The chain uses TRBV27 and TRBJ2-1, with no clear D. There are 16 residues in the CDR3. V was pared by 3 bases and J by 6 bases, with 18 bases between. Germline V lookup: CDR1 MNHEY, CDR2 SMNVEV (reference sequence). The DNA of the CDR3 is TGTGCCAGCAGTTTTGTCAGCACCATCCAGGCCAATGAGCAGTTCTTC. The encoded protein is CASSFVSTIQANEQFF.

This clonotype has a handful of counts. This chain joins TRBV12-3 or TRBV12-4 and TRBJ1-2, with a weak D call TRBD1 (6 bases). The V and J ends lost 0 bases and 5 bases respectively, with 16 bases between them. The length of the CDR3 is 16 residues. The CDR3 nucleotides are TGTGCCAGCAGTTTAGCCCCGGACAGCTTTCGGTATGGCTACACCTTC. It encodes CASSLAPDSFRYGYTF.

The chain is built from TRBV5-4 and TRBJ2-1, with a weak D call TRBD2 (6 bases). The CDR3 has 15 residues. Trimming removed 10 bases at V and 0 bases at J, with 17 bases between. Germline V gene lookup returns CDR1 SGHNT and CDR2 YYREEE (reference sequence). The CDR3 spells CALRPFGSSYNEQFF. The CDR3 DNA follows: TGTGCCCTTCGGCCTTTCGGGAGCTCCTACAATGAGCAGTTCTTC.

This clonotype was counted between two and nine times. The chain is built from TRBV20-1 and TRBJ2-3; 14 nucleotides align to TRBD2. The ends lost 3 bases at V and 5 bases at J; junction bases unmatched: 13. The CDR3 is 18 residues long. Germline lookup yields CDR1 DFQATT and CDR2 SNEGSKA (reference sequence). The CDR3 is CSASTGLAGGGWGDTQYF. The CDR3 nucleotides are TGCAGTGCTAGTACCGGACTAGCGGGAGGAGGATGGGGAGATACGCAGTATTTT.

As to this clonotype: The germline gene is not matched at one end of the junction; a read error may be the cause. The V call is TRBV5-1, the J call TRBJ2-2; D is unresolved. This CDR3 has 13 residues. The germline V gene has CDR1 SGHRS and CDR2 YFSETQ. CDR3 sequence: CAISLTRAGELFF. The CDR3 region has the DNA TGCGCCATCAGCCTGACGCGCGCCGGGGAGCTGTTTTTT.

Turning to this clonotype: A much larger clone sits a single nucleotide away, making a read error possible. The rearrangement uses TRBV12-3 or TRBV12-4 and TRBJ1-5; D gene unclear. CDR3 length equals 13 residues. The CDR3 region is CARSFGMNQPQHF. The DNA for the CDR3 is TGTGCCCGCAGTTTTGGGATGAATCAGCCCCAGCATTTT.

At least ten counts were recorded for this clonotype. This chain joins TRBV7-9 and TRBJ1-1; D is unclear. The CDR3 has 11 amino acids. The germline V gene encodes CDR1 SEHNR and CDR2 FQNEAQ (reference sequence). V dropped 3 bases and J dropped 8 bases, with 7 bases sitting between them. The CDR3 region has the DNA TGTGCCAGCAGCTTTCCGGGAGAAGCTTTCTTT. It is translated as CASSFPGEAFF.

This chain connects TRBV28 to TRBJ2-2; 8 positions match TRBD1. Germline assignment: CDR1 MDHEN and CDR2 SYDVKM. The CDR3 extends over 17 amino acids. Trimming removed 4 bases from V and 3 bases from J; junction bases left unmatched: 10. CDR3 in amino acids: CASSSRWQGADTGELFF. CDR3 nucleotides: TGTGCCAGCAGTTCCCGGTGGCAGGGGGCAGACACCGGGGAGCTGTTTTTT. Complete variable domain (other parts from reference TRBV28 and TRBJ2-2): DVKVTQSSRYLVKRTGEKVFLECVQDMDHENMFWYRQDPGLGLRLIYFSYDVKMKEKGDIPEGYSVSREKKERFSLILESASTNQTSMYLCASSSRWQGADTGELFFGEGSRLTVL.

Remarks on this clonotype: With a much larger clone just one base away, this may be a read error. This chain uses TRBV7-6 with TRBJ2-3; D perhaps matches TRBD2 (6 bases). The CDR3 consists of 16 residues. The V end lost 3 bases, the J end lost 3 bases, and 16 bases lay between the germline ends. The germline CDR1 and CDR2 sequences are SGHVS and FNYEAQ. The CDR3 reads CASSFRDLVITDTQYF. CDR3 bases: TGTGCCAGCAGCTTCCGGGACTTGGTTATTACAGATACGCAGTATTTT.

This clonotype was found many times. V gene TRBV6-1 combines with J gene TRBJ2-1; 9 nucleotides match TRBD1. The CDR3 consists of 16 residues. The trim removed 0 bases at V and 7 bases at J, leaving 7 bases unmatched. The germline gives CDR1 MNHNS, CDR2 SASEGT. This CDR3 reads CASSEALGQGNNEQFF. The CDR3 nucleotides read TGTGCCAGCAGTGAAGCGTTGGGACAGGGTAATAATGAGCAGTTCTTC.

A few counts support this clonotype. The rearrangement uses TRBV29-1 and TRBJ1-1, with 8 bases fitting TRBD1. Losses at the gene ends were 1 base for V and 5 bases for J; bases not matched to a gene: 3. The CDR3 loop spans 13 amino acids. The germline V gene has CDR1 SQVTM and CDR2 ANQGSEA. The CDR3 nucleotides read TGCAGCGTTGAAGCAGGGGGCAGAACTGAAGCTTTCTTT. Translating it yields CSVEAGGRTEAFF.